This T cell receptor beta chain stems from a study of blood T cell repertoires in COVID-19. Overall study: Material from acute and convalescent COVID-19 was sourced from the United States, Italy and Spain.

This clone was found once. Profiling relied on immunoSEQ multiplex PCR, and the TCRdb table lists in-frame clones only, not all of them. Among a few hundred thousand clones listed, about 91% were seen once. The germline V gene encodes CDR1 SGHRS and CDR2 YFSETQ. CDR3 size: 14 residues. Trimming removed 5 bases from V and 4 bases from J, with 12 bases in between. Sample: peripheral blood. The V and J genes are TRBV5-1 and TRBJ2-2; D may be TRBD2 (6 bases). The clonotype was recovered from a woman aged 50 to 60 with COVID-19, enrolled during active disease. CDR3 bases: TGCGCCAGCAGTTACCTCGGGGGCACCGGGGAGCTGTTTTTT. This encodes CASSYLGGTGELFF.